The 31 T cell receptor beta chains listed next were all sequenced from one sample in a study of spatial heterogeneity in lung cancer (dated by TCRdb to the late 2010s). The method was 5' RACE. This sample was sequenced with a NextSeq 500. TCRdb ran its own pipeline on the public reads, namely fastp trimming at Q25 and MiXCR clone calling, and kept in-frame beta chains. Rows merge per CDR3 protein into single entries with the most common DNA and genes. The sample table records about 92,000 distinct CDR3 sequences; 9.5% to 15% of these occur just once. The ten largest account for 35% to 45% of the sample. The time point label for this specimen denotes: sample taken at primary tumor resection. For TCR sequencing, whole RNA was extracted from tumor and nontumor lung tissue, or from cryopreserved PBMC samples, and no cell sorting was done. This sample comprised PBMCs, obtained at surgery. These receptors came from a male donor with early-stage non-small cell lung cancer.

This clonotype was found a few times. J is TRBJ2-3 and V is TRBV7-2; 9 bases are shared with TRBD1. This CDR3 region has 16 residues. Losses at the gene ends were 5 bases for V and 4 bases for J; bases not matched to a gene: 10. Germline V gene data show CDR1 as SGHTA and CDR2 as FQGNSA. The CDR3 loop is CASSRTGTGSSDTQYF. The DNA of the CDR3 is TGTGCCAGCAGCCGTACCGGGACAGGGAGTTCAGATACGCAGTATTTT.

This clonotype was detected many times. The chain employs TRBV9 and TRBJ2-1, with D perhaps TRBD1 or TRBD2 (5 bases each). CDR1 SGDLS and CDR2 YYNGEE come from the germline V gene. CDR3 length equals 14 residues. Trimming took off 0 bases at V and 9 bases at J, with 13 bases between the two ends. The CDR3 sequence is CASSVAGTIGEQFF. CDR3 bases: TGTGCCAGCAGCGTAGCGGGGACGATCGGTGAGCAGTTCTTC.

The chain combines TRBV29-1 with TRBJ1-2; D is unresolved. The CDR3 loop spans 12 amino acids. Germline values: CDR1 SQVTM, CDR2 ANQGSEA. The germline V and J ends were trimmed by 5 bases and 7 bases, with 14 bases remaining between them. This CDR3 is CSVTEEGFGYTF. The CDR3 DNA follows: TGCAGCGTTACGGAGGAGGGATTTGGCTACACCTTC.

There are many counts of this clonotype. This chain links TRBV7-2 with TRBJ2-5; 9 nucleotides align to TRBD2. This CDR3 contains 14 residues. The ends lost 5 bases at V and 3 bases at J; junction bases unmatched: 4. Germline CDR1 SGHTA, CDR2 FQGNSA. The CDR3 DNA is TGTGCCAGCAGCATACGACTAGCGGAAGAGACCCAGTACTTC. Translating gives CASSIRLAEETQYF. Using reference TRBV7-2 and TRBJ2-5 for the parts outside the CDR3, the full variable domain is GAGVSQSPSNKVTEKGKDVELRCDPISGHTALYWYRQSLGQGLEFLIYFQGNSAPDKSGLPSDRFSAERTGGSVSTLTIQRTQQEDSAVYLCASSIRLAEETQYFGPGTRLLVL.

This chain joins TRBV5-6 and TRBJ1-4; no definite D call. This CDR3 has 15 amino acids. Trimming shortened V by 0 bases and J by 5 bases, and 11 bases separated the two germline ends. The V gene's germline CDR1 is SGHDT and CDR2 YYEEEE. The CDR3 loop reads CASSLVAASNEKLFF. The CDR3 DNA follows: TGTGCCAGCAGCTTGGTGGCGGCCAGCAATGAAAAACTGTTTTTT.

This clonotype was seen only a few times. The chain carries TRBV28 and TRBJ1-3, with D perhaps TRBD1 (6 bases). Trimming took off 7 bases at V and 0 bases at J, with 10 bases between the two ends. The CDR3 consists of 14 residues. Germline V lookup: CDR1 MDHEN, CDR2 SYDVKM. The CDR3 sequence: CASNDRSSGNTIYF. In DNA form, the CDR3 reads TGTGCCAGCAATGACAGGAGCTCTGGAAACACCATATATTTT.

This clonotype has at least ten counts. V and J are TRBV3-1 and TRBJ2-1; 9 bases align to TRBD2. The CDR3 has 17 residues. V was clipped by 0 bases and J by 8 bases; unmatched bases: 11. The germline V gene has CDR1 LGHDT and CDR2 YNNKEL (reference sequence). In DNA, the CDR3 is TGTGCCAGCAGCCAAGATACCGCCGGCGGGGGGGCCTATGAGCAGTTCTTC. Encoded protein: CASSQDTAGGGAYEQFF.

This clonotype turned up a few times. The chain has TRBV12-3 or TRBV12-4 and TRBJ2-7; perhaps TRBD2 as D (5 bases). The CDR3 runs 14 residues. V was shortened by 6 bases and J by 0 bases, with 12 bases between the two germline ends. This CDR3 reads CASRASGSSYEQYF. The CDR3 DNA follows: TGTGCCAGCAGGGCCTCGGGGAGCTCCTACGAGCAGTACTTC.

This clonotype was counted only a few times. CDR3 in amino acids: CASSVMGQGEQYF. The CDR3 DNA sequence: TGTGCCAGCAGCGTAATGGGACAGGGTGAGCAGTACTTC. The chain recombines TRBV9 with TRBJ2-7; 9 nucleotides align to TRBD1. Germline V CDR1 and CDR2: SGDLS, YYNGEE. This CDR3 has 13 residues. V lost 1 base to trimming and J lost 7 bases; unmatched junction nucleotides: 3. The full variable domain, completed using reference TRBV9 and TRBJ2-7, is DSGVTQTPKHLITATGQRVTLRCSPRSGDLSVYWYQQSLDQGLQFLIQYYNGEERAKGNILERFSAQQFPDLHSELNLSSLELGDSALYFCASSVMGQGEQYFGPGTRLTVT.

This clonotype turned up a few times. This rearrangement joins TRBV28 to TRBJ2-5; TRBD1 matches 8 bases. The trim removed 4 bases at V and 4 bases at J, leaving 8 bases unmatched. The CDR3 has 15 amino acids. Germline V gene lookup returns CDR1 MDHEN and CDR2 SYDVKM. CDR3 sequence reads: CASSSHDRGPETQYF. In nucleotides, the CDR3 is TGTGCCAGCAGTTCACACGACAGGGGTCCAGAGACCCAGTACTTC.

This clonotype was seen ten or more times. The chain links TRBV7-9 to TRBJ2-7; TRBD2 matches at 12 bases. The V gene end was trimmed by 4 bases and the J gene end by 6 bases; junction bases not matched to a gene: 4. CDR1 SEHNR and CDR2 FQNEAQ come from the germline V gene (reference sequence). CDR3 length equals 14 residues. CDR3 sequence reads: CASSSGTSGFEQYF. The CDR3, as DNA: TGTGCCAGCAGCTCCGGGACTAGCGGGTTCGAGCAGTACTTC.

This clonotype showed up many times. The chain employs TRBV3-1 and TRBJ1-4; tentatively, D is TRBD1 (6 bases). The V end was cut by 1 base, the J end by 5 bases, with 11 bases between. Germline V gene data show CDR1 as LGHDT and CDR2 as YNNKEL (reference sequence). The CDR3 has 15 residues. CDR3 DNA: TGTGCCAGCAGCCAAGGTGGGGGCCTGAATGAAAAACTGTTTTTT. Its translation: CASSQGGGLNEKLFF.

This chain joins TRBV7-2 and TRBJ2-7; D uncertain. V lost 5 bases to trimming and J lost 0 bases, with 14 bases between them. Germline V gene lookup returns CDR1 SGHTA and CDR2 FQGNSA. The CDR3 is 15 amino acids. The CDR3 loop reads CASSVSETFSYEQYF. The CDR3 DNA follows: TGTGCCAGCAGCGTCTCGGAGACTTTCTCCTACGAGCAGTACTTC.

The V gene is TRBV5-1, the J gene TRBJ2-5, with a possible D match to TRBD1 (6 bases). Germline V gene sequence: CDR1 SGHRS, CDR2 YFSETQ. Deletions cut 4 bases from V and 5 bases from J, with 15 bases between. The CDR3 runs 14 residues. In DNA form, the CDR3 reads TGCGCCAGCAGCCCGGGGACACCCGGGGAGACCCAGTACTTC. Its translation is CASSPGTPGETQYF.

The CDR3 bases are TGCGCCAGCAGCTTGGAGGGGGGGACCCAGTACTTC. It specifies CASSLEGGTQYF. The genes are TRBV5-1 and TRBJ2-5, with D perhaps TRBD1 or TRBD2 (6 bases each). Germline V lookup: CDR1 SGHRS, CDR2 YFSETQ. The CDR3 is made up of 12 amino acids. V lost 0 bases to trimming and J lost 7 bases, with 7 bases between them.

The V gene is TRBV18, the J gene TRBJ1-2; maybe TRBD1 (5 bases). Germline V CDR1 and CDR2: KGHSH, LQKENI. This CDR3 contains 14 residues. V was shortened by 3 bases and J by 5 bases, with 13 bases between the two germline ends. The CDR3 region is CASSPNRQSYGYTF. The DNA of the CDR3 is TGTGCCAGCTCACCCAATCGACAGTCGTATGGCTACACCTTC.

The chain couples TRBV5-4 to TRBJ2-7; 8 positions agree with TRBD1. CDR3 size: 16 residues. CDR1 is SGHNT and CDR2 is YYREEE in the germline V gene (reference sequence). The junction had 12 bases not matched to a gene; V was cut back by 4 bases and J by 3 bases. The CDR3 loop reads CASSHTQGAGYYEQYF. CDR3 DNA: TGTGCCAGCAGCCACACTCAGGGGGCTGGATACTACGAGCAGTACTTC.

There are many counts of this clonotype. The chain couples TRBV14 to TRBJ2-2; 8 bases are shared with TRBD1. V shed 1 base and J 4 bases; nucleotides not matched to a gene: 2. The CDR3 length is 15 residues. Germline values: CDR1 SGHDN, CDR2 FVKESK. CDR3 DNA sequence: TGTGCCAGCAGCCAAGGGGACAGGTTCACCGGGGAGCTGTTTTTT. Protein sequence: CASSQGDRFTGELFF.

This clonotype has more than one count but fewer than ten. The chain employs TRBV24-1 and TRBJ2-3, with 8 bases identical to TRBD1. The CDR3 spans 16 residues. Losses at the gene ends were 5 bases for V and 1 base for J; bases not matched to a gene: 7. From germline, CDR1 is KGHDR and CDR2 SFDVKD. CDR3 bases: TGTGCCACCAGTGGACCTCTGACAGGGGGCACAGATACGCAGTATTTT. As protein: CATSGPLTGGTDTQYF.

Only a few counts were recorded for this clonotype. This sequence joins TRBV7-9 and TRBJ1-4; TRBD1 matches at 7 bases. CDR3 size: 16 residues. Germline trimming cut 4 bases from V and 4 bases from J; bases unmatched to any gene: 9. Germline CDR1 reads SEHNR; CDR2 reads FQNEAQ (reference sequence). As DNA, the CDR3 is TGTGCCAGCAGCTCCGGGGGACAGACCAATAATGAAAAACTGTTTTTT. As protein: CASSSGGQTNNEKLFF.

There are a few counts of this clonotype. The V and J genes are TRBV20-1 and TRBJ1-2; unclear D gene. The V and J ends lost 3 bases and 4 bases respectively, with 18 bases between them. Germline V gene sequence: CDR1 DFQATT, CDR2 SNEGSKA (reference sequence). This CDR3 spans 15 amino acids. CDR3 DNA: TGCAGTGCTAGGGGCGAGACGGCCCTTAGCTATGGCTACACCTTC. Translation: CSARGETALSYGYTF.

This clonotype occurred a few times. The rearrangement joins TRBV12-3 or TRBV12-4 to TRBJ2-7; D remains ambiguous. The CDR3 is made up of 15 amino acids. Trimming pared 5 bases from V and 0 bases from J, leaving 14 bases between. CDR3 loop: CASSPGPTSSYEQYF. CDR3 sequence (DNA): TGTGCCAGCAGTCCCGGGCCGACGAGCTCCTACGAGCAGTACTTC.

This clonotype was recorded many times. This chain joins TRBV7-2 and TRBJ2-7; no reliable D call. CDR3 length equals 12 residues. Germline V gene lookup returns CDR1 SGHTA and CDR2 FQGNSA. Trimming stripped 1 base from V and 2 bases from J, with 3 bases between. In DNA form, the CDR3 reads TGTGCCAGCAGCTTAGGGACCTACGAGCAGTACTTC. Residues: CASSLGTYEQYF.

The V gene is TRBV5-1, the J gene TRBJ1-4; D remains unclear. Germline CDR1 and CDR2: SGHRS and YFSETQ. This CDR3 comprises 14 residues. V dropped 1 base and J dropped 0 bases, with 4 bases sitting between them. This CDR3 is CASSLSATNEKLFF. DNA of the CDR3: TGCGCCAGCAGCTTGAGTGCAACTAATGAAAAACTGTTTTTT.

The chain couples TRBV24-1 to TRBJ2-1, with 11 bases fitting TRBD2. This CDR3 contains 15 residues. CDR1 and CDR2 from the germline V gene are KGHDR and SFDVKD. The J segment lost 5 bases and the V segment lost 3 bases, leaving 2 bases of the junction unmatched. This chain's CDR3 is CATSDTTSGDNEQFF. The CDR3 DNA reads TGTGCCACCAGTGATACGACTAGCGGGGACAATGAGCAGTTCTTC.

The rearrangement joins TRBV7-2 to TRBJ2-1; 10 nucleotides agree with TRBD1. Trimming removed 7 bases from V and 8 bases from J; junction bases left unmatched: 11. The CDR3 totals 15 residues. The germline CDR1 and CDR2 sequences are SGHTA and FQGNSA. The CDR3 reads CASIPGQGDLDEQFF. DNA for the CDR3: TGTGCCAGCATCCCAGGACAGGGGGATTTAGATGAGCAGTTCTTC.

In regard to this clonotype: Possible read error: a much larger clone is one base away. This chain connects TRBV15 to TRBJ2-3; D unresolved. Germline V lookup: CDR1 LNHNV, CDR2 YYDKDF (reference sequence). There are 12 residues in the CDR3. Here the CDR3 DNA reads TGTGCCACCACCAGAGTGGAAGATACGCAGTATTTT. Translating it yields CATTRVEDTQYF.

The CDR3 sequence: CASSLGRGGNTEAFF. CDR3 nucleotide sequence: TGCGCCAGCAGTCTTGGGCGCGGGGGGAACACTGAAGCTTTCTTT. The chain is built from TRBV5-1 and TRBJ1-1, with D tentatively TRBD1 (5 bases). CDR1 and CDR2 from the germline V gene are SGHRS and YFSETQ. V was clipped by 5 bases and J by 1 base, with 15 bases between them. The CDR3 contains 15 residues.

J is TRBJ2-1 and V is TRBV2; tentatively, D is TRBD1 (5 bases). Between the trimmed V and J ends, which lost 6 bases and 6 bases, there was a span of 9 bases. The CDR3 extends over 12 amino acids. From germline, CDR1 is SNHLY and CDR2 FYNNEI. DNA of the CDR3: TGTGCCAGCAGCGCACAGGTCAATGAGCAGTTCTTC. This gives the protein CASSAQVNEQFF.

This clonotype was seen a few times. The chain combines TRBV11-2 with TRBJ1-5; maybe TRBD1 (5 bases). The CDR3 is made up of 13 amino acids. Per the germline V gene, CDR1 is SGHAT and CDR2 is FQNNGV. V shed 0 bases and J shed 5 bases, with 5 bases lying between them. The CDR3 DNA follows: TGTGCCAGCAGCTTAGACAGGGATCAGCCCCAGCATTTT. Translation gives CASSLDRDQPQHF. The complete variable domain, with remaining parts taken from reference TRBV11-2 and TRBJ1-5, reads EAGVAQSPRYKIIEKRQSVAFWCNPISGHATLYWYQQILGQGPKLLIQFQNNGVVDDSQLPKDRFSAERLKGVDSTLKIQPAKLEDSAVYLCASSLDRDQPQHFGDGTRLSIL.

This chain connects TRBV29-1 to TRBJ2-1; tentatively, D is TRBD2 (6 bases). Germline values: CDR1 SQVTM, CDR2 ANQGSEA. V lost 6 bases and J 7 bases, leaving 19 bases between the germline ends. The CDR3 sequence is 14 residues long. CDR3 bases: TGCAGCGTAAGAATGGGAGGCTCGGGAAATGAGCAGTTCTTC. It is translated as CSVRMGGSGNEQFF.